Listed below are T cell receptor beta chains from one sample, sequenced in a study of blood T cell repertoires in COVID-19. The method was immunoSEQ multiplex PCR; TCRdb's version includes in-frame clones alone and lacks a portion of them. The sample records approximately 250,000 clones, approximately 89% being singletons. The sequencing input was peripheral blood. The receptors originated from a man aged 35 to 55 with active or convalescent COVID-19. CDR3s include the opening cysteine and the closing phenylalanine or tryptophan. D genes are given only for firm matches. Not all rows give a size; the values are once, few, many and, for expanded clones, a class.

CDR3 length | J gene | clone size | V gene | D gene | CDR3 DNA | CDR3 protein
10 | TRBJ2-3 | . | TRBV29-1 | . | TGCAGCGGCGGCACAGATACGCAGTATTTT | CSGGTDTQYF
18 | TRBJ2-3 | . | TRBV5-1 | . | TGCGCCAGCAGCCCCCGGGGGACCGGGTCCCAACAAACAGATACGCAGTATTTT | CASSPRGTGSQQTDTQYF
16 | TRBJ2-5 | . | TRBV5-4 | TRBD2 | TGTGCCAGCAGCTTATCTGGCGGGGGGGCAGAAGAGACCCAGTACTTC | CASSLSGGGAEETQYF
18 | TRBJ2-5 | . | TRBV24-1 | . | TGTGCCACCAGCAACCGAGGGCGACTAGGCGGGTACCAAGAGACCCAGTACTTC | CATSNRGRLGGYQETQYF
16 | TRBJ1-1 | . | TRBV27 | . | TGTGCCAGCAGGAACAACAGGGTGGGTCCTAATTACGAAGCTTTCTTT | CASRNNRVGPNYEAFF
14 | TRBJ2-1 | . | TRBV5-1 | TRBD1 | TGCGCCAGCAGCGGGGGACAGGCGATCAATGAGCAGTTCTTC | CASSGGQAINEQFF
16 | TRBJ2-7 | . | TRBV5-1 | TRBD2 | TGCGCCAGCAGCTTCACCACTAGCGGGGCTTCCTACGAGCAGTACTTC | CASSFTTSGASYEQYF
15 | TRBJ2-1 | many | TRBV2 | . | TGTGCCAGCACCAAACTATTTAGCGGAGACAATGAGCAGTTCTTC | CASTKLFSGDNEQFF
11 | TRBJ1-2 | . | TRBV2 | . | TGTGCCAGCAGGCAGGCGGGTGGCTACACCTTC | CASRQAGGYTF
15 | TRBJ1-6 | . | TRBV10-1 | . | TGCGCCAGCAGTGAGTCGGCAGGGCATGGTTCACCCCTCCACTTT | CASSESAGHGSPLHF
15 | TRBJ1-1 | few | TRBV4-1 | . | TGCGCCAGCAGCTCCCCAGCAGGGGCGAACACTGAAGCTTTCTTT | CASSSPAGANTEAFF
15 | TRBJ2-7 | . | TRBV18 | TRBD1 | TGTGCCAGCTCACCAGGGACAGGGGAAGGTCGCGAGCAGTACTTC | CASSPGTGEGREQYF
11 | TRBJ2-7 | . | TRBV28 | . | TGTGCCAGCAGTTTCGGCTACGAGCAGTACTTC | CASSFGYEQYF
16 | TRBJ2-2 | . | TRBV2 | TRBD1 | TGTGCCAGCAACGGCATTGGGACAGGGGATCCCGGGGAGCTGTTTTTT | CASNGIGTGDPGELFF
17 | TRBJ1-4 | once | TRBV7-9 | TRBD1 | TGTGCCAGCAGCTTATGGGGACAGGGGGCAACTAATGAAAAACTGTTTTTT | CASSLWGQGATNEKLFF
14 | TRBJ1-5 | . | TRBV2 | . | TGTGCCAGCAGTGAATGGGAGGGAACTCAGCCCCAGCATTTT | CASSEWEGTQPQHF
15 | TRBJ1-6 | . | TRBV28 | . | TGTGCCAGCACCCCTGGTGGACATAGTAATTCACCCCTCCACTTT | CASTPGGHSNSPLHF
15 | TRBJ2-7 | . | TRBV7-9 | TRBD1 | TGTGCCAGCAGCGAGGGACAGGGCTCGATCTACGAGCAGTACTTC | CASSEGQGSIYEQYF
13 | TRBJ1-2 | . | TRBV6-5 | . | TGTGCCAGCAGTCTCTCGGGTCGAGGTGGCTACACCTTC | CASSLSGRGGYTF
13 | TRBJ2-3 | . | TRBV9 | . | TGTGCCAGCAGCACTTTGGGCACAGATACGCAGTATTTT | CASSTLGTDTQYF
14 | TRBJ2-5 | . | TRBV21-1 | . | TGTGCCAGCCGGCTTGTGGGGAGTGGGGAGACCCAGTACTTC | CASRLVGSGETQYF
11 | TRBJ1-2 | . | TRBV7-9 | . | TGTGCCAGCAGCCCACGGGAAGGCTACACCTTC | CASSPREGYTF
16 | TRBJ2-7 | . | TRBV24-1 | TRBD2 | TGTGCCACCAGTGACCCGTCGGGAGGGAGATTGGGAGAGCAGTACTTC | CATSDPSGGRLGEQYF
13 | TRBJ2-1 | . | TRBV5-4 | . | TGTGCCAGCAGCTTTGGGACTCCCAATGAGCAGTTCTTC | CASSFGTPNEQFF
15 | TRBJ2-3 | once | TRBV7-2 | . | TGTGCCAGCAGCTTAGGCAGGGTTGGCACAGATACGCAGTATTTT | CASSLGRVGTDTQYF
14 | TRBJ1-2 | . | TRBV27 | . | TGTGCCAGCAGTCTAACAACAGGCGTCTATGGCTACACCTTC | CASSLTTGVYGYTF
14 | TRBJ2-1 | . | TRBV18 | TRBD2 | TGTGCCAGCTCACCGGGGACTAGGGGCGATGAGCAGTTCTTC | CASSPGTRGDEQFF
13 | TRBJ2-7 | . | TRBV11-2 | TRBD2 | TGTGCCAGCAGCTTACGGGGGGACTACGAGCAGTACTTC | CASSLRGDYEQYF
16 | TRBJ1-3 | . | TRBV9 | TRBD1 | TGTGCCAGCAGCCCCCGGGACAGGGAGGCTGGAAACACCATATATTTT | CASSPRDREAGNTIYF
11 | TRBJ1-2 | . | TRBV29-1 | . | TGCAGCGCCGACCAGGGCCGGGGCTACACCTTC | CSADQGRGYTF
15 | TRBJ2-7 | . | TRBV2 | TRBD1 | TGTGCCAGCAGTCTTGACAGGGGGCAGTCCTACGAGCAGTACTTC | CASSLDRGQSYEQYF
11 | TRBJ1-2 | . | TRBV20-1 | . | TGCAGTGCTAGACTCACAGGAGGGTACACCTTC | CSARLTGGYTF
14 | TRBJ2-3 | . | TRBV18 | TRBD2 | TGTGCCAGCTCACCACTAGCGGGAACAGATACGCAGTATTTT | CASSPLAGTDTQYF
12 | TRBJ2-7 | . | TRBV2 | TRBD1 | TGTGCCAGCCGACAGGGCACCTACGAGCAGTACTTC | CASRQGTYEQYF
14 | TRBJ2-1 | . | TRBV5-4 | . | TGTGCCAGCAGTCAAGACAGGTTTTACAATGAGCAGTTCTTC | CASSQDRFYNEQFF
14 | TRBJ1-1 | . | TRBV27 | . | TGTGCCAGCAGTACGCAGGGGATGAACACTGAAGCTTTCTTT | CASSTQGMNTEAFF
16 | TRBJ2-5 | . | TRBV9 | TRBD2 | TGTGCCAGCAGCGTAGGACTAGCGGGGGGCCAAGAGACCCAGTACTTC | CASSVGLAGGQETQYF
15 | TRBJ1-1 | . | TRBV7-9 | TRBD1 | TGTGCCAGCAGCAGCCGGGCACAGGGGAGCAACGAAGCTTTCTTT | CASSSRAQGSNEAFF
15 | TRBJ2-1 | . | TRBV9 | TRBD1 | TGTGCCAGCAGCGTAGCGGGACAGAAGGACAATGAGCAGTTCTTC | CASSVAGQKDNEQFF
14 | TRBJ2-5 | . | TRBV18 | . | TGTGCCAGCTCACCTATAGCAGCACAAGAGACCCAGTACTTC | CASSPIAAQETQYF
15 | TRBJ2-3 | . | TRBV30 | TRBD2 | TGTGCCTGGCGGATTGCGGGAGGAGGGACAGATACGCAGTATTTT | CAWRIAGGGTDTQYF
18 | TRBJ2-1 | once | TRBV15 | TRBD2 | TGTGCCACCAGCAGAGGGGGCGGTGGCGGGAGAGTTGGGGGTGAGCAGTTCTTC | CATSRGGGGGRVGGEQFF
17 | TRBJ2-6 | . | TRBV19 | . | TGTGCCAGTAGAAGCCTGGACGGGAGCTCTGGGGCCAACGTCCTGACTTTC | CASRSLDGSSGANVLTF
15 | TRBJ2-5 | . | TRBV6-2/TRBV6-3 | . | TGTGCCAGCAGTTACTTAGTGGAGGGGGGGGAGACCCAGTACTTC | CASSYLVEGGETQYF
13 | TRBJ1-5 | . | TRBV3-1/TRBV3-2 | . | TGTGCCAGCAGCCAACAGGGCAATCAGCCCCAGCATTTT | CASSQQGNQPQHF
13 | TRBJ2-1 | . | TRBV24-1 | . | TGTGCCACCAGTGATTGGCCGAACAATGAGCAGTTCTTC | CATSDWPNNEQFF
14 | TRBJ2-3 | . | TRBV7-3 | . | TGTGCCAGCAGCTTAAACTCTCTTTCAGATACGCAGTATTTT | CASSLNSLSDTQYF
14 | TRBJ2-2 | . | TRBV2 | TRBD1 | TGTGCCAGCAGAGGGACAGGGAACACCGGGGAGCTGTTTTTT | CASRGTGNTGELFF
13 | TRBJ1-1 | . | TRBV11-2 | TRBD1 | TGTGCCAGCAGCTTGGGACAGCGTTTTGGAGCTTTCTTT | CASSLGQRFGAFF
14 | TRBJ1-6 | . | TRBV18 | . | TGTGCCAGCTCACCACCGACCCGGGAATCACCCCTCCACTTT | CASSPPTRESPLHF
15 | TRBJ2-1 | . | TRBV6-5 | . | TGTGCCAGCAGCCGCGGGTCTATATCCTACAATGAGCAGTTCTTC | CASSRGSISYNEQFF
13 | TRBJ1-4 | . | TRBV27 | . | TGTGCCAGCACGGGAGGGCTGAATGAAAAACTGTTTTTT | CASTGGLNEKLFF
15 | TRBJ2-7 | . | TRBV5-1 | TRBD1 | TGCGCCAGCAGCTTGGGGGACAGGGTATACTACGAGCAGTACTTC | CASSLGDRVYYEQYF
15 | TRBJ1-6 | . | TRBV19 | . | TGTGCCAGTAGTATATCGGTACAGTCAGGGTCACCCCTCCACTTT | CASSISVQSGSPLHF
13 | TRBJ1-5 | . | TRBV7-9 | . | TGTGCCAGCTCCTCCACCGGGAATCAGCCCCAGCATTTT | CASSSTGNQPQHF
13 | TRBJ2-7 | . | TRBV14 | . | TGTGCCAGCAGCGATGACAGCTCCTACGAGCAGTACTTC | CASSDDSSYEQYF
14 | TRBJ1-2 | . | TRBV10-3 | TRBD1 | TGTGCCATCAGTGAAGATCGGACAGGGATGGGCTACACCTTC | CAISEDRTGMGYTF
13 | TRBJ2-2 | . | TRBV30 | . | TGTGCCTGGAATCCGGACAGAACCGGGGAGCTGTTTTTT | CAWNPDRTGELFF
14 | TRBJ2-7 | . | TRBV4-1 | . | TGCGCCAGCAGGCAGACAGGCACCTCCTACGAGCAGTACTTC | CASRQTGTSYEQYF
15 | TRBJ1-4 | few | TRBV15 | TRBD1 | TGTGCCACCAGCAGGAGGCAGGGGGCGGGGGAAAAACTGTTTTTT | CATSRRQGAGEKLFF